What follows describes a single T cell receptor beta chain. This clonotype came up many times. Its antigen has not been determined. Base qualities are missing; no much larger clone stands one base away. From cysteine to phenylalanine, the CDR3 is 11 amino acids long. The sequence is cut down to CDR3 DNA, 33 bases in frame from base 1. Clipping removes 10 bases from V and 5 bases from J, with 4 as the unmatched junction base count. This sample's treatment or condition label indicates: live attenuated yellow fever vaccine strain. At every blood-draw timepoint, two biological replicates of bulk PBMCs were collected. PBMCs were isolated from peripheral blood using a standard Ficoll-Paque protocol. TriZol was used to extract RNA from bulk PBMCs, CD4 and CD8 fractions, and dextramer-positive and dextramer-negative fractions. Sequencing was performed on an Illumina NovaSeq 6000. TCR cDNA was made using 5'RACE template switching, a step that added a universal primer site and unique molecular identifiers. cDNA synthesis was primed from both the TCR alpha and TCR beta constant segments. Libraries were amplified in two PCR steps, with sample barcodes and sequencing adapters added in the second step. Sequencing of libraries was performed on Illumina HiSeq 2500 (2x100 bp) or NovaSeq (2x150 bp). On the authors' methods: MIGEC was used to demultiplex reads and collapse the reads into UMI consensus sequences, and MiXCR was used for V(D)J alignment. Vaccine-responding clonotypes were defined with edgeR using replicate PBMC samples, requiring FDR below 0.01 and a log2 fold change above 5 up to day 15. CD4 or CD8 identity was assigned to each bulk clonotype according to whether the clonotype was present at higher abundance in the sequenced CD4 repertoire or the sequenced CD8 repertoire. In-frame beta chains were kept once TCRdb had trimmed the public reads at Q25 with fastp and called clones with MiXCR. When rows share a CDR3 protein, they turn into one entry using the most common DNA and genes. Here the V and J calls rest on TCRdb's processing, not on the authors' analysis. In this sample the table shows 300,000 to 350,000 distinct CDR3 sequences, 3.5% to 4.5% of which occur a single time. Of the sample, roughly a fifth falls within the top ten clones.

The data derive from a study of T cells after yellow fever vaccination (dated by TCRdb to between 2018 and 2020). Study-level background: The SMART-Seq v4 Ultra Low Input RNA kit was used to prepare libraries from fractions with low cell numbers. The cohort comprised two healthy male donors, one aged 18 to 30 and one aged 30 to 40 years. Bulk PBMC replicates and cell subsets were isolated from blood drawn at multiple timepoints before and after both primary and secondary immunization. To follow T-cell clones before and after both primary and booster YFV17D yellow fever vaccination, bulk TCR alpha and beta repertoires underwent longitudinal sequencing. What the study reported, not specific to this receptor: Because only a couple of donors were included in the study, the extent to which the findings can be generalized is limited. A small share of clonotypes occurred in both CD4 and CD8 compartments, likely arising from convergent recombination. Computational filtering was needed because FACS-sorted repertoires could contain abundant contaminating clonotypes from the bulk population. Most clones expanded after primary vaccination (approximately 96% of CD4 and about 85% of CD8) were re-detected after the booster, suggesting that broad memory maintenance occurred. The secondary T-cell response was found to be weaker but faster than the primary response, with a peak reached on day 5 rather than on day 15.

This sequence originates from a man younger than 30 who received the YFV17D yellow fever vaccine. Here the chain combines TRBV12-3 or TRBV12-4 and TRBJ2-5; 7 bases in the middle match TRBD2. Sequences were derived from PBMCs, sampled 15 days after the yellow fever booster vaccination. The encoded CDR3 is CATGGWETQYF. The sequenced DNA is TGTGCCACCGGGGGGTGGGAGACCCAGTACTTC.